This T cell receptor (beta chain) was sequenced for a study of PD-1 blockade in classical Hodgkin lymphoma. As concerns this clone: No antigen is known for it.

Whole-study findings and limits: When nivolumab was started under 1 year after ASCT, patients were excluded. Whereas CD4+ TCR diversity had risen significantly by C4D1, CD8+ TCR diversity had not. Complete responders' diversity at baseline resembled that of newly diagnosed patients. TCR diversity at baseline was reported to be reduced in newly diagnosed patients relative to healthy donors.

Profiled with immunoSEQ multiplex PCR; TCRdb holds only in-frame clones, not every one. The sample lists 30,000 to 35,000 clones, more than 80% occurring once. All patients experienced relapse after autologous stem cell transplantation, and brentuximab vedotin exposure was variable. Starting with thawed PBMCs, CD4+ T cells were purified by magnetic negative selection. The CDR3 covers 13 residues. CDR1 and CDR2 from the germline V gene are WNHNN and SYGVQD (reference sequence). V lost 4 bases, J lost 3 bases, and 7 bases lay in between. This chain connects TRBV10-1 to TRBJ1-5; no clear D. The sequence came from a human donor with classical Hodgkin lymphoma. The starting material was CD4+ T cells from blood, obtained at baseline. CDR3 sequence: CASSGGNNQPQHF. As DNA, the CDR3 is TGCGCCAGCAGTGGGGGTAACAATCAGCCCCAGCATTTT.